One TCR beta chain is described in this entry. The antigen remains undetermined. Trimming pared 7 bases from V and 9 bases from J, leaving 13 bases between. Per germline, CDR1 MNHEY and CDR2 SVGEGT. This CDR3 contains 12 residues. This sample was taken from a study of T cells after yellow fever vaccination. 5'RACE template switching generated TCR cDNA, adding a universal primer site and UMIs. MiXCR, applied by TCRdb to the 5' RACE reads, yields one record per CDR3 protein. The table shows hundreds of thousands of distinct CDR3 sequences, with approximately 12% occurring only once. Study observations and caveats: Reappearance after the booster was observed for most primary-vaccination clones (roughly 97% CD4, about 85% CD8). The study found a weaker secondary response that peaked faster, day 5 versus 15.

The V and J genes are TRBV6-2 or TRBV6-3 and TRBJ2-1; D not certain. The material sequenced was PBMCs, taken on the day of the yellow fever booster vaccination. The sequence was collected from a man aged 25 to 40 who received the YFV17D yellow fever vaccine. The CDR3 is CASKGPGGEQFF. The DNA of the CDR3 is TGTGCCAGCAAAGGTCCGGGCGGTGAGCAGTTCTTC.